The 16 T cell receptor beta chains in this list originate from one sample, sequenced in a study of T cells in Graves' hyperthyroidism and ophthalmopathy. The TCR beta CDR3 regions underwent amplification using RNA transcripts as the source. The HTBI set primed first-round TCR CDR3 RT-PCR. TCRdb independently ran MiXCR on the multiplex PCR reads; one entry per CDR3 protein. The sample carries under 350,000 distinct CDR3 sequences, around a quarter recorded once. Specimen: blood. The origin of the receptors is a man aged 35 to 55 with Graves' hyperthyroidism that later progressed to Graves' ophthalmopathy.

In this sample, this clonotype turned up many times. The genes are TRBV7-3 and TRBJ2-2, with 10 bases that match TRBD2. The CDR3 length is 16 residues. CDR1 and CDR2 from the germline V gene are SGHTA and FQGTGA. With V trimmed by 5 bases and J by 4 bases, 7 bases remained unmatched. The CDR3 nucleotides read TGTGCCAGCAGCCCCCGCAGCGGGAGGGGCACCGGGGAGCTGTTTTTT. The encoded protein is CASSPRSGRGTGELFF.

This clonotype showed up many times. The chain is built from TRBV24-1 and TRBJ2-2; perhaps TRBD1 as D (6 bases). Germline values: CDR1 KGHDR, CDR2 SFDVKD. There are 16 residues in the CDR3. Trimming shortened V by 5 bases and J by 0 bases, and 12 bases separated the two germline ends. The CDR3 nucleotides read TGTGCCACCAGTGGTGCAGGGGCTACGAACACCGGGGAGCTGTTTTTT. Translation: CATSGAGATNTGELFF.

This clonotype was seen many times. V and J are TRBV19 and TRBJ1-3; 7 bases match TRBD1. Germline values: CDR1 LNHDA, CDR2 SQIVND (reference sequence). The V segment lost 7 bases and the J segment 0 bases; nucleotides outside the gene matches: 12. This CDR3 contains 17 residues. CDR3 DNA sequence: TGTGCCAGTAACCGTCAGGGGGTATTCGACTCTGGAAACACCATATATTTT. This sequence encodes CASNRQGVFDSGNTIYF.

This clonotype appeared many times. The gene calls are TRBV11-3 and TRBJ2-7, with 8 bases matching TRBD2. Germline V gene lookup returns CDR1 SGHNT and CDR2 YENEEA. This CDR3 has 15 amino acids. The junction had 5 bases not matched to a gene; V was cut back by 3 bases and J by 1 base. CDR3 nucleotides: TGTGCCAGCAGCTTGAGCGGGAGTCCGTCCTACGAGCAGTACTTC. Encoded protein: CASSLSGSPSYEQYF. Filled out from reference TRBV11-3 and TRBJ2-7, the complete variable domain reads EAGVVQSPRYKIIEKKQPVAFWCNPISGHNTLYWYLQNLGQGPELLIRYENEEAVDDSQLPKDRFSAERLKGVDSTLKIQPAELGDSAVYLCASSLSGSPSYEQYFGPGTRLTVT.

There are many counts of this clonotype. J is TRBJ1-1 and V is TRBV19; the match to TRBD1 covers 10 bases. V lost 6 bases, J lost 4 bases, and 11 bases stayed unmatched. The CDR3 totals 16 residues. Germline-derived CDR1 and CDR2 are LNHDA and SQIVND (reference sequence). DNA of the CDR3: TGTGCCAGTAGCCACGGACAGGGGGGATTTCTCACTGAAGCTTTCTTT. As protein: CASSHGQGGFLTEAFF.

The chain carries TRBV6-2 or TRBV6-3 and TRBJ1-5; no clear D gene. V was pared by 6 bases and J by 1 base, with 13 bases between. Per the germline V gene, CDR1 is MNHEY and CDR2 is SVGEGT. CDR3 length: 15 amino acids. The CDR3 DNA is TGTGCCAGCAGCCTGAGGGCTGGGAGCAATCAGCCCCAGCATTTT. Residues: CASSLRAGSNQPQHF.

This clonotype occurred a few times. The chain has TRBV6-5 and TRBJ1-2; 7 positions match TRBD1. The CDR3 spans 15 residues. The trim removed 0 bases at V and 2 bases at J, leaving 3 bases unmatched. Looked up from germline, CDR1 is MNHEY and CDR2 is SVGAGI. In DNA, the CDR3 is TGTGCCAGCAGTTACTCGGACAGGACCAACTATGGCTACACCTTC. Amino acids: CASSYSDRTNYGYTF.

The table lists this clonotype with many counts. This sequence joins TRBV30 and TRBJ1-1, with unresolved D. V lost 3 bases to trimming and J lost 5 bases, with 13 bases between them. CDR3 size: 13 residues. Per the germline V gene, CDR1 is GTSNPN and CDR2 is SVGIG (reference sequence). The CDR3 DNA reads as TGTGCCTGGAGGCTTATTGTAAGGACTGAAGCTTTCTTT. Encoded protein: CAWRLIVRTEAFF.

The sample holds many counts of this clonotype. The chain has TRBV18 and TRBJ1-2, with a possible D match to TRBD1 (5 bases). V lost 4 bases, J lost 7 bases, and 10 bases lay in between. Germline CDR1 and CDR2: KGHSH and LQKENI. This CDR3 spans 12 amino acids. CDR3 region: CASSLGVVGYTF. For the CDR3, the DNA is TGTGCCAGCTCACTAGGGGTGGTTGGCTACACCTTC.

J is TRBJ1-1 and V is TRBV5-1; 7 nucleotides line up with TRBD1. The CDR3 extends over 16 amino acids. Per the germline V gene, CDR1 is SGHRS and CDR2 is YFSETQ. J was trimmed by 1 base and V by 1 base; bases with no gene match: 7. Here the CDR3 DNA reads TGCGCCAGCAGCTTGTCTAAGGGGGCCCGGAACACTGAAGCTTTCTTT. It specifies CASSLSKGARNTEAFF. The entire variable domain, with the rest obtained from reference TRBV5-1 and TRBJ1-1, is as follows: KAGVTQTPRYLIKTRGQQVTLSCSPISGHRSVSWYQQTPGQGLQFLFEYFSETQRNKGNFPGRFSGRQFSNSRSEMNVSTLELGDSALYLCASSLSKGARNTEAFFGQGTRLTVV.

The CDR3 DNA sequence: TGTGCCAGCAGATGGGACAGCAGTAATTCACCCCTCCACTTT. This codes for CASRWDSSNSPLHF. The chain couples TRBV12-3 or TRBV12-4 to TRBJ1-6; TRBD1 agrees at 7 bases. The CDR3 is 14 residues long. V dropped 6 bases and J dropped 6; count of bases not matched to a gene: 5.

The V and J genes are TRBV7-2 and TRBJ2-3, with 7 nucleotides matching TRBD1. V dropped 5 bases and J dropped 4; count of bases not matched to a gene: 3. Germline loops: CDR1 SGHTA, CDR2 FQGNSA. The CDR3 has 13 amino acids. This chain's CDR3 is CASSPTGPDTQYF. The DNA for the CDR3 is TGTGCCAGCAGCCCGACAGGGCCAGATACGCAGTATTTT. Full variable domain (remainder filled in from reference TRBV7-2 and TRBJ2-3): GAGVSQSPSNKVTEKGKDVELRCDPISGHTALYWYRQSLGQGLEFLIYFQGNSAPDKSGLPSDRFSAERTGGSVSTLTIQRTQQEDSAVYLCASSPTGPDTQYFGPGTRLTVL.

The V gene is TRBV5-1, the J gene TRBJ2-4, with TRBD2 as a possible D gene (5 bases). The CDR3 loop spans 14 amino acids. Germline CDR1 is SGHRS and CDR2 is YFSETQ. The V end was cut by 0 bases, the J end by 8 bases, with 12 bases between. CDR3: CASSLGGSADIQYF. The CDR3 DNA reads as TGCGCCAGCAGCTTGGGAGGGAGCGCGGACATTCAGTACTTC. Together with reference TRBV5-1 and TRBJ2-4, the CDR3 gives the full variable domain: KAGVTQTPRYLIKTRGQQVTLSCSPISGHRSVSWYQQTPGQGLQFLFEYFSETQRNKGNFPGRFSGRQFSNSRSEMNVSTLELGDSALYLCASSLGGSADIQYFGAGTRLSVL.

The sample holds many counts of this clonotype. The J gene is TRBJ2-5, the V gene TRBV5-1; 8 positions match TRBD2. In germline, CDR1 is SGHRS, CDR2 YFSETQ. Unmatched junction bases numbered 3, after V lost 0 bases and J lost 5 bases. This CDR3 has 14 residues. CDR3 sequence reads: CASSLVSGDETQYF. The CDR3 region has the DNA TGCGCCAGCAGCTTGGTTAGCGGGGACGAGACCCAGTACTTC.

This rearrangement joins TRBV24-1 to TRBJ1-1, with D perhaps matching TRBD1 (5 bases). The CDR3 spans 13 residues. CDR1 KGHDR and CDR2 SFDVKD come from the germline V gene. The V and J ends lost 7 bases and 6 bases respectively, with 14 bases between them. CDR3 sequence reads: CATSNGAGPEAFF. Written as DNA, the CDR3 is TGTGCCACCAGCAACGGGGCAGGGCCTGAAGCTTTCTTT.

This clonotype was seen repeatedly, ten times or more. The chain links TRBV28 to TRBJ1-3; D not certain. CDR3 size: 15 residues. V dropped 3 bases and J dropped 0 bases, with 9 bases sitting between them. Germline CDR1 MDHEN, CDR2 SYDVKM. The DNA of the CDR3 is TGTGCCAGCAGTTTTCAAGGTCACTCTGGAAACACCATATATTTT. This translates into CASSFQGHSGNTIYF.